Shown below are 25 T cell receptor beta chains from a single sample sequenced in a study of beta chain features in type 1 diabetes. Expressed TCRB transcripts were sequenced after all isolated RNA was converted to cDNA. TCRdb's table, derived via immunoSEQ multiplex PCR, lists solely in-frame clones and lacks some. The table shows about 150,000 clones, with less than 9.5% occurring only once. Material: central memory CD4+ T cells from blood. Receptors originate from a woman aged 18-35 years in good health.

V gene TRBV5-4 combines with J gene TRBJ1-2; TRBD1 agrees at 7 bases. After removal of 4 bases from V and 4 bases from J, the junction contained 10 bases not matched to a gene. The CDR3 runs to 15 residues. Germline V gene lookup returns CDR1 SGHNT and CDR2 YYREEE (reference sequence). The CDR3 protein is CASSLGTALLYGYTF. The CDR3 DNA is TGTGCCAGCAGCCTAGGGACAGCTTTACTCTATGGCTACACCTTC.

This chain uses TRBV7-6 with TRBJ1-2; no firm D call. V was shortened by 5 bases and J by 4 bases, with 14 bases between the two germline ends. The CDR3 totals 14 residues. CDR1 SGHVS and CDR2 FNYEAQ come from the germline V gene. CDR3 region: CASSPVNQFYGYTF. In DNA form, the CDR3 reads TGTGCCAGCAGCCCGGTGAACCAATTCTATGGCTACACCTTC. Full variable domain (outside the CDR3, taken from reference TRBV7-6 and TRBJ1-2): GAGVSQSPRYKVTKRGQDVALRCDPISGHVSLYWYRQALGQGPEFLTYFNYEAQQDKSGLPNDRFSAERPEGSISTLTIQRTEQRDSAMYRCASSPVNQFYGYTFGSGTRLTVV.

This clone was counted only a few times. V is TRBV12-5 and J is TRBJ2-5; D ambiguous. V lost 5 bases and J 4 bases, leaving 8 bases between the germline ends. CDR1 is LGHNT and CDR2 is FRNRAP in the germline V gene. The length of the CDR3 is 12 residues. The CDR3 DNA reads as TGTGCTAGTGGTCTTAGAGGAGAGACCCAGTACTTC. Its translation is CASGLRGETQYF.

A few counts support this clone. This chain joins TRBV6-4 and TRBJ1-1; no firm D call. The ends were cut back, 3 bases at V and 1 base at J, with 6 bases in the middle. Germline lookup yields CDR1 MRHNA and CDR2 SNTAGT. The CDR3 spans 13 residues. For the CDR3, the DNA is TGTGCCAGCAGTGAACAGCCGAACACTGAAGCTTTCTTT. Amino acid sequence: CASSEQPNTEAFF.

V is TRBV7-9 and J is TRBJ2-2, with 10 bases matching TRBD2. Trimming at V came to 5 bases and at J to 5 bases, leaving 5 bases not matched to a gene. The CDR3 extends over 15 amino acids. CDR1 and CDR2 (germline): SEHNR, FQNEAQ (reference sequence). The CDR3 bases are TGTGCCAGCAGCGTAACTAGCGGGGCTACCGGGGAGCTGTTTTTT. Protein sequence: CASSVTSGATGELFF.

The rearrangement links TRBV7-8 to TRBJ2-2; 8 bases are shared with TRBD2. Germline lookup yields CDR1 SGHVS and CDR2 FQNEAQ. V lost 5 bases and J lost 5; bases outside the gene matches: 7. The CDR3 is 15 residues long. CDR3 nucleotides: TGTGCCAGCAGCCCCGGGGGGGGCTATACCGGGGAGCTGTTTTTT. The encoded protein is CASSPGGGYTGELFF.

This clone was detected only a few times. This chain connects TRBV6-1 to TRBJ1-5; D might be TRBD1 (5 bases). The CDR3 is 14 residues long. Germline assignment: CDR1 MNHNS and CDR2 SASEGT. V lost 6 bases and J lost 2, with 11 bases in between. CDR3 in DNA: TGTGCCAGCAGCCCCTTAGGGGGCAATCAGCCCCAGCATTTT. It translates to CASSPLGGNQPQHF.

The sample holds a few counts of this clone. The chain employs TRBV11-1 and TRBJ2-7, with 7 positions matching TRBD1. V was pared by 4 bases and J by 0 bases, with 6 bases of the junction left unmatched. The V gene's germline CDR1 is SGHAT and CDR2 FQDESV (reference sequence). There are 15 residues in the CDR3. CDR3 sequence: CASSYSTGNSYEQYF. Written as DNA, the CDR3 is TGTGCCAGCAGCTACTCGACAGGGAACTCCTACGAGCAGTACTTC.

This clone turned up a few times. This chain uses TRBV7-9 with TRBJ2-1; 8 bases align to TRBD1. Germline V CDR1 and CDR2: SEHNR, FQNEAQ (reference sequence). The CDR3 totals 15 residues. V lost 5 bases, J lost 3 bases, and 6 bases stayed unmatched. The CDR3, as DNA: TGTGCCAGCAGCCCCAGGACAGGGTTCTACAATGAGCAGTTCTTC. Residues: CASSPRTGFYNEQFF.

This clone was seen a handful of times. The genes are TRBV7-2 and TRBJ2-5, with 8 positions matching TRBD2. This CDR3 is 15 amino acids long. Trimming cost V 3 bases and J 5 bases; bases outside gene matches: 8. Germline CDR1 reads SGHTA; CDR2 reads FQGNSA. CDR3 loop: CASSFGTQRGETQYF. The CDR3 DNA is TGTGCCAGCAGCTTTGGGACCCAGCGGGGGGAGACCCAGTACTTC.

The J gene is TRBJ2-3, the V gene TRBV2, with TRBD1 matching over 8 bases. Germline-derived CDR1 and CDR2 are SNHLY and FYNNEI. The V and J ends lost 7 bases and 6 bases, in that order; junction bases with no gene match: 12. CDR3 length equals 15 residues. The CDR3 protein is CASTLAGGSGDTQYF. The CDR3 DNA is TGTGCCAGCACCCTAGCAGGGGGCTCGGGGGATACGCAGTATTTT. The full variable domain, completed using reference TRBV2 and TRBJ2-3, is EPEVTQTPSHQVTQMGQEVILRCVPISNHLYFYWYRQILGQKVEFLVSFYNNEISEKSEIFDDQFSVERPDGSNFTLKIRSTKLEDSAMYFCASTLAGGSGDTQYFGPGTRLTVL.

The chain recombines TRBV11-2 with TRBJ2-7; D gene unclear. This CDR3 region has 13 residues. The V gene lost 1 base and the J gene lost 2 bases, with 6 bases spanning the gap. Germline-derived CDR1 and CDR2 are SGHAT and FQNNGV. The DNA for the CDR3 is TGTGCCAGCAGCTTAGCGGGTGCCTACGAGCAGTACTTC. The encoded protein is CASSLAGAYEQYF.

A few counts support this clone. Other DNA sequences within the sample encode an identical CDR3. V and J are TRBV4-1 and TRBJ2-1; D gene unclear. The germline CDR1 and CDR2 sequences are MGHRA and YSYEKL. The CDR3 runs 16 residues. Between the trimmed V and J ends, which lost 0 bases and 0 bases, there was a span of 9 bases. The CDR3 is CASSQDRWSSYNEQFF. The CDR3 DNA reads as TGCGCCAGCAGCCAAGATCGCTGGAGCTCCTACAATGAGCAGTTCTTC.

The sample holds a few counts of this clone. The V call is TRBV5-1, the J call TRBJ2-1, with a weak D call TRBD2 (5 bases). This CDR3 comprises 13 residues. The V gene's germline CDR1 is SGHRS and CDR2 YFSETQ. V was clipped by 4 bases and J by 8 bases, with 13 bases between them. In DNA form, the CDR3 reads TGCGCCAGCAGCCCAGACTATCTCGATGAGCAGTTCTTC. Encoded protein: CASSPDYLDEQFF.

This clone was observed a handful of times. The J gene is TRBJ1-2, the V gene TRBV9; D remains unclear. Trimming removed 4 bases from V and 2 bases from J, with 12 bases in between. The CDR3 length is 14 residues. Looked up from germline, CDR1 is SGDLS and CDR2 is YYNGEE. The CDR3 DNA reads TGTGCCAGCAGCAAACCTCCGGGGAACTATGGCTACACCTTC. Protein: CASSKPPGNYGYTF.

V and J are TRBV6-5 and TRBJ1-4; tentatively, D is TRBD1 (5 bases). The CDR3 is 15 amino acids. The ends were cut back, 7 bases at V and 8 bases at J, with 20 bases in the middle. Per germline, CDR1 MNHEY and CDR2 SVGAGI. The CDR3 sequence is CASKPSGGGREKLFF. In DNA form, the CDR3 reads TGTGCCAGCAAACCTTCCGGGGGTGGAAGAGAAAAACTGTTTTTT.

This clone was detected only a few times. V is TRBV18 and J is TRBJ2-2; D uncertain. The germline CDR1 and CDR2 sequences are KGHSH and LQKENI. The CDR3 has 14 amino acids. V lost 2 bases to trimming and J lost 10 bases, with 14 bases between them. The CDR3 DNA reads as TGTGCCAGCTCACCAGGGCCCTACGATGAGGAGCTGTTTTTT. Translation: CASSPGPYDEELFF.

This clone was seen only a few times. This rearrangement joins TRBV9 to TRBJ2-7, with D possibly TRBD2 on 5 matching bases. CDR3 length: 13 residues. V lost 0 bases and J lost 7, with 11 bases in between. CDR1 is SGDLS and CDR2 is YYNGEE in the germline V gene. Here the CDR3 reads CASSVVPGDEQYF. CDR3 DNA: TGTGCCAGCAGCGTAGTACCCGGGGATGAGCAGTACTTC.

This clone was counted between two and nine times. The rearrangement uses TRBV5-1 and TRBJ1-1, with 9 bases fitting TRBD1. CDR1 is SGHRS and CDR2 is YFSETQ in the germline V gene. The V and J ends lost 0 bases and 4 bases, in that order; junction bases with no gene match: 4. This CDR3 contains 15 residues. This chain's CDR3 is CASSLGTGAATEAFF. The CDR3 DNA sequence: TGCGCCAGCAGCTTGGGGACAGGGGCTGCCACTGAAGCTTTCTTT.

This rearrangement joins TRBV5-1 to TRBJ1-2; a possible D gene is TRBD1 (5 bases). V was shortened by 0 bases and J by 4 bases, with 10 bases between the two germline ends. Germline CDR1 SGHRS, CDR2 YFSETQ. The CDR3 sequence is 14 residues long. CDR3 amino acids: CASSLGGTFYGYTF. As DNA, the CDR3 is TGCGCCAGCAGCTTGGGGGGCACATTCTATGGCTACACCTTC.

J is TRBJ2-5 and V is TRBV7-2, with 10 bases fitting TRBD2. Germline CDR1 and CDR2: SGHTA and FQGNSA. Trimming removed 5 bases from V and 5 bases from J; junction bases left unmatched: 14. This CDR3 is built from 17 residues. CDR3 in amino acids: CASSPYRAAGGHETQYF. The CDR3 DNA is TGTGCCAGCAGCCCCTATCGCGCAGCGGGGGGGCATGAGACCCAGTACTTC.

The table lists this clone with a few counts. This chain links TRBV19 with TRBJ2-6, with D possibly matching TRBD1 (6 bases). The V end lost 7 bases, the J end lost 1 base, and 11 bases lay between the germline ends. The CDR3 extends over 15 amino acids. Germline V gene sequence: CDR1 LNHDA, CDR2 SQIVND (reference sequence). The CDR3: CASTEQGSGANVLTF. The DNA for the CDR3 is TGTGCCAGTACGGAACAGGGTTCTGGGGCCAACGTCCTGACTTTC.

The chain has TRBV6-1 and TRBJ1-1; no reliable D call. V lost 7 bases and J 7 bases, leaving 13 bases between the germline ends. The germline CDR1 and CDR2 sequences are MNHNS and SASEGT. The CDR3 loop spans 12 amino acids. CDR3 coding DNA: TGTGCCAGCACCGGGTCGACGGATGAAGCTTTCTTT. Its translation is CASTGSTDEAFF.

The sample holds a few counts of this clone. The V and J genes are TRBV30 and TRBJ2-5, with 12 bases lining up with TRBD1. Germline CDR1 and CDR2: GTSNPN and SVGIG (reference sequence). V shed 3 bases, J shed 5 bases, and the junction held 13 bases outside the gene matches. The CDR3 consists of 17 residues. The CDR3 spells CAWRRWGQGARRETQYF. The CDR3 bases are TGTGCCTGGAGACGGTGGGGACAGGGGGCTAGGAGGGAGACCCAGTACTTC. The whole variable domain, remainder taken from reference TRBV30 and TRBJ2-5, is SQTIHQWPATLVQPVGSPLSLECTVEGTSNPNLYWYRQAAGRGLQLLFYSVGIGQISSEVPQNLSASRPQDRQFILSSKKLLLSDSGFYLCAWRRWGQGARRETQYFGPGTRLLVL.

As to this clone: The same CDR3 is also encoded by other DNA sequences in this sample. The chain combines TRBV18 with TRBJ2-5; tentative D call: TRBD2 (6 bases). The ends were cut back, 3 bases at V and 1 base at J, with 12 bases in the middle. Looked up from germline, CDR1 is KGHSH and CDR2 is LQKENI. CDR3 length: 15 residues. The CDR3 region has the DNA TGTGCCAGCTCACCTCGCCTAGCGATCCAAGAGACCCAGTACTTC. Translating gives CASSPRLAIQETQYF. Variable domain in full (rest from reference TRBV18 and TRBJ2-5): NAGVMQNPRHLVRRRGQEARLRCSPMKGHSHVYWYRQLPEEGLKFMVYLQKENIIDESGMPKERFSAEFPKEGPSILRIQQVVRGDSAAYFCASSPRLAIQETQYFGPGTRLLVL.